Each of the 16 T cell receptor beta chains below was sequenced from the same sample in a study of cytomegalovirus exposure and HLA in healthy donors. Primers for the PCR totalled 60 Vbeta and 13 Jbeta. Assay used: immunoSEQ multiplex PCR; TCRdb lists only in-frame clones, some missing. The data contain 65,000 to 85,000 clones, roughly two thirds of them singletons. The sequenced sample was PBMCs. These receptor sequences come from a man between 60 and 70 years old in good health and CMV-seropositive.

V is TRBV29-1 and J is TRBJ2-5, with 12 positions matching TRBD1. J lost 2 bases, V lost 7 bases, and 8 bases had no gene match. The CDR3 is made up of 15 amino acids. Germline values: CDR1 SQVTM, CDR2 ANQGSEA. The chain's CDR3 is CSGGTGGSRQETQYF. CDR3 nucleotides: TGCAGCGGAGGGACAGGGGGCAGTCGACAAGAGACCCAGTACTTC.

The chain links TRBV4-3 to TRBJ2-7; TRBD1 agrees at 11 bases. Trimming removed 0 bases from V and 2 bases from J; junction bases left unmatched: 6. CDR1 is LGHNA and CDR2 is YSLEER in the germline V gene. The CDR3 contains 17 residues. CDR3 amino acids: CASSQDSPGQGAYEQYF. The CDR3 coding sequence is TGCGCCAGCAGCCAAGATTCCCCGGGACAGGGGGCCTACGAGCAGTACTTC.

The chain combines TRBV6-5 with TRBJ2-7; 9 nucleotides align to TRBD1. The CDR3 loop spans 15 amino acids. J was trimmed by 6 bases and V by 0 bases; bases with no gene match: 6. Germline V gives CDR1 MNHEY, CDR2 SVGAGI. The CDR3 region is CASSYSAGQGAEQYF. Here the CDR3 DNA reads TGTGCCAGCAGTTACTCCGCGGGACAGGGAGCCGAGCAGTACTTC.

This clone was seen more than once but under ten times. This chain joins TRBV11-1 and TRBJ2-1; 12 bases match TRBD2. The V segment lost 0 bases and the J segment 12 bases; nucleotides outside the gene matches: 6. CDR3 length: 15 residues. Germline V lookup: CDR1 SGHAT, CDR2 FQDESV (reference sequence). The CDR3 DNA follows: TGTGCCAGCAGCTTAGCGCGACTAGCGGGAGAGACGCAGTTCTTC. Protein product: CASSLARLAGETQFF.

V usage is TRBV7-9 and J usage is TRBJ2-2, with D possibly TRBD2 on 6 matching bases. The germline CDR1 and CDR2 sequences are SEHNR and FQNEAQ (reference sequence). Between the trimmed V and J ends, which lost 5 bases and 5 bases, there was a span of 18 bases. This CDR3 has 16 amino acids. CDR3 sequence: CASSRRETFGTGELFF. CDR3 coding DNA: TGTGCCAGCAGCAGACGGGAGACGTTTGGGACCGGGGAGCTGTTTTTT.

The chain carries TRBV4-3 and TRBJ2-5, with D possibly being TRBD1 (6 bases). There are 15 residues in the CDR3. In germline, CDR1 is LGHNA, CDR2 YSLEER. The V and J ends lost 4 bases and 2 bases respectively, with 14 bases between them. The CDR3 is CASSPGAGPQETQYF. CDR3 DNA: TGCGCCAGCAGCCCAGGGGCAGGACCTCAAGAGACCCAGTACTTC.

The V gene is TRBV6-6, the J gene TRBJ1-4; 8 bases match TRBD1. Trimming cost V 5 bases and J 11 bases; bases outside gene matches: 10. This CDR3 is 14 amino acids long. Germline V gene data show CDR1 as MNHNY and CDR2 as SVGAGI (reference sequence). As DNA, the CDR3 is TGTGCCAGCAGTGGTGGGACAGGCTCGAGGAAACTGTTTTTT. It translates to CASSGGTGSRKLFF.

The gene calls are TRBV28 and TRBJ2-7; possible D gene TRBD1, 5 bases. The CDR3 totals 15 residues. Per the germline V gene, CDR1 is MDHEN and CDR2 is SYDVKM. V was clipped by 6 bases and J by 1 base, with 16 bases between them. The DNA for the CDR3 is TGTGCCAGCAGAGGGGCCGTGGCAGCGTCCTACGAGCAGTACTTC. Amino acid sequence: CASRGAVAASYEQYF.

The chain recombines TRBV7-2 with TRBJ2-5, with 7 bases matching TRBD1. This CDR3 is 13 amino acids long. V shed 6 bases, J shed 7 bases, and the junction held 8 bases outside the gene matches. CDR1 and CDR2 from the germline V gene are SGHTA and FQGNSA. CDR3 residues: CASSSDRSGTQYF. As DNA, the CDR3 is TGTGCCAGCAGTTCGGACAGGTCTGGGACCCAGTACTTC.

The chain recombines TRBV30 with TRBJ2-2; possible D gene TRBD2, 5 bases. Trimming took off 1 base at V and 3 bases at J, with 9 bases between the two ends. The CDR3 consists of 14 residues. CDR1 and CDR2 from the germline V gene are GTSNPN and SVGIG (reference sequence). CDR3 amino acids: CAWSGDYYTGELFF. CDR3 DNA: TGTGCCTGGAGTGGTGACTACTACACCGGGGAGCTGTTTTTT. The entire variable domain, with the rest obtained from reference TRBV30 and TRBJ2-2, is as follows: SQTIHQWPATLVQPVGSPLSLECTVEGTSNPNLYWYRQAAGRGLQLLFYSVGIGQISSEVPQNLSASRPQDRQFILSSKKLLLSDSGFYLCAWSGDYYTGELFFGEGSRLTVL.

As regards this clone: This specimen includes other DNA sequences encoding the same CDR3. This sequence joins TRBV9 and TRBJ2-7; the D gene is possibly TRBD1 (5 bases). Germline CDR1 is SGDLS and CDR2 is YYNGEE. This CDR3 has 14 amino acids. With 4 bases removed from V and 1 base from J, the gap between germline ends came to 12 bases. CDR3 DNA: TGTGCCAGCAGCCCCCGCGACAGATCCTACGAGCAGTACTTC. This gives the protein CASSPRDRSYEQYF.

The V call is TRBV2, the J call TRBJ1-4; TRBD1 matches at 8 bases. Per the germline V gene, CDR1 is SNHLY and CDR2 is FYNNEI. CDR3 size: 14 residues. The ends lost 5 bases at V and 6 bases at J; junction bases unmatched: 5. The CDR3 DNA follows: TGTGCCAGCAGTAGACAGGGGATTTATGAAAAACTGTTTTTT. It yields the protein CASSRQGIYEKLFF.

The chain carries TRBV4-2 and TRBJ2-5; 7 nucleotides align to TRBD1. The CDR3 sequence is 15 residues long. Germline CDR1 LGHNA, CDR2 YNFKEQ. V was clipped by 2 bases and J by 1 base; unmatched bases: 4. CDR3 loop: CASSQHRDSQETQYF. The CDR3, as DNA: TGTGCCAGCAGCCAACACCGGGACAGCCAAGAGACCCAGTACTTC.

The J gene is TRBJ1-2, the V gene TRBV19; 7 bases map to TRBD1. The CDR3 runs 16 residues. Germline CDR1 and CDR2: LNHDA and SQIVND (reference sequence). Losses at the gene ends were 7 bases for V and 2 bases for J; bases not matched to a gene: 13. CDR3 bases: TGTGCCAGTACCCCCGGGAAGGGGGCTACCAACTATGGCTACACCTTC. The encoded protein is CASTPGKGATNYGYTF.

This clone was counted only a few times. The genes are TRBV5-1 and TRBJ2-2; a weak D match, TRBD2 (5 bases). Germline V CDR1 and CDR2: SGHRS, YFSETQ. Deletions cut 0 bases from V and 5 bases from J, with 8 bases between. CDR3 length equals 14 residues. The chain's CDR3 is CASSLGTQTGELFF. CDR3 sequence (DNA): TGCGCCAGCAGCTTGGGGACTCAGACCGGGGAGCTGTTTTTT.

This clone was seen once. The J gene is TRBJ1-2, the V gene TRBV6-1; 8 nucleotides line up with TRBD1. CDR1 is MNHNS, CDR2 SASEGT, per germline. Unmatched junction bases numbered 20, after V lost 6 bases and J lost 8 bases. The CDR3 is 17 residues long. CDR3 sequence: CASRERADRVFVGGYTF. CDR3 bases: TGTGCCAGCAGAGAAAGGGCGGACAGGGTGTTCGTCGGAGGCTACACCTTC.